Below, 27 T cell receptor beta chains from the same sample are listed, as sequenced in a study of identical twins. TCRdb processed the 5' RACE reads anew with MiXCR; each CDR3 protein has one entry. The sample yields 450,000 to 650,000 distinct CDR3 sequences, 13% to 15% seen once. The data also belong to a second study, concerning yellow fever vaccine responses in identical twins.

The sequenced material came from CD4+ T cells sorted from blood. The receptors derive from a woman aged 18-30 years in good health.

This clonotype came up a few times. The chain recombines TRBV28 with TRBJ2-7; maybe TRBD2 (5 bases). The CDR3 is 14 residues long. Germline loops: CDR1 MDHEN, CDR2 SYDVKM. V gave up 8 bases and J gave up 0 bases, with 14 bases separating them. This CDR3 reads CASSTGVSSYEQYF. For the CDR3, the DNA is TGTGCCAGCTCCACCGGGGTAAGCTCCTACGAGCAGTACTTC.

The table lists this clonotype with many counts. A junction boundary mismatches the germline segment, possibly from a read error. The J gene is TRBJ2-7, the V gene TRBV29-1; no clear D. The CDR3 is 12 amino acids. CDR1 SQVTM and CDR2 ANQGSEA come from the germline V gene. DNA of the CDR3: TGCAGCGTTAAAGACGGAACCTACGAGCAGTACTTC. It is translated as CSVKDGTYEQYF.

This chain joins TRBV5-5 and TRBJ1-6, with 9 bases aligning to TRBD1. CDR1 is SGHKS and CDR2 is YYEKEE in the germline V gene (reference sequence). The length of the CDR3 is 16 residues. J gave up 7 bases and V 0 bases, and 5 bases lay outside the gene matches. Here the CDR3 reads CASSLETGGSNSPLHF. The CDR3 nucleotides read TGTGCCAGCAGCTTGGAAACAGGGGGCTCCAATTCACCCCTCCACTTT.

The rearrangement links TRBV20-1 to TRBJ2-5; TRBD2 might be the D (6 bases). The CDR3 spans 14 residues. Germline CDR1 is DFQATT and CDR2 is SNEGSKA (reference sequence). V was shortened by 6 bases and J by 6 bases, with 20 bases between the two germline ends. DNA for the CDR3: TGCAGTGCCATTAGCGGATCCGGCGGGAAGACCCAGTACTTC. Translated: CSAISGSGGKTQYF.

The J gene is TRBJ1-1, the V gene TRBV6-6; D is ambiguous. The V end was cut by 6 bases, the J end by 0 bases, with 8 bases between. The CDR3 has 13 amino acids. Germline loops: CDR1 MNHNY, CDR2 SVGAGI (reference sequence). CDR3 sequence (DNA): TGTGCCAGCAGCCACGGGGTGAACACTGAAGCTTTCTTT. It specifies CASSHGVNTEAFF.

The J gene is TRBJ2-3, the V gene TRBV9, with 8 positions matching TRBD1. Germline CDR1 is SGDLS and CDR2 is YYNGEE. V trimming: 4 bases; J trimming: 2 bases; junction bases outside the gene matches: 12. This CDR3 is built from 17 residues. The CDR3 is CASSLDIGTGPTDTQYF. The CDR3 DNA reads as TGTGCCAGCAGCTTAGATATCGGGACAGGACCCACAGATACGCAGTATTTT.

This clonotype was seen more than once but under ten times. The chain couples TRBV24-1 to TRBJ2-7; 7 nucleotides match TRBD2. From germline, CDR1 is KGHDR and CDR2 SFDVKD. The CDR3 is 15 amino acids. Trimming cost V 3 bases and J 7 bases; bases outside gene matches: 11. The CDR3 bases are TGTGCCACCAGTGATCCACTTGCGGGAGTAGATGAGCAGTACTTC. Translated, it gives CATSDPLAGVDEQYF.

There are many counts of this clonotype. V and J are TRBV10-3 and TRBJ2-3, with D perhaps TRBD2 (5 bases). V shed 4 bases and J shed 0 bases, with 11 bases lying between them. CDR3 length: 15 residues. Looked up from germline, CDR1 is ENHRY and CDR2 is SYGVKD. CDR3 sequence: CAISGADLSTDTQYF. The CDR3 nucleotides are TGTGCCATCAGTGGAGCGGACCTAAGCACAGATACGCAGTATTTT.

The V and J genes are TRBV5-1 and TRBJ2-3; 8 nucleotides match TRBD1. The CDR3 contains 16 residues. Germline CDR1 reads SGHRS; CDR2 reads YFSETQ. V shed 10 bases and J 4 bases; nucleotides not matched to a gene: 17. The CDR3 sequence is CASRTQGAQVADTQYF. The CDR3 coding sequence is TGCGCCTCTAGAACCCAGGGGGCCCAGGTAGCAGATACGCAGTATTTT.

The chain combines TRBV7-9 with TRBJ2-1, with TRBD2 matching over 7 bases. Per the germline V gene, CDR1 is SEHNR and CDR2 is FQNEAQ (reference sequence). Trimming removed 0 bases from V and 5 bases from J; junction bases left unmatched: 10. The CDR3 runs to 17 residues. CDR3 coding DNA: TGTGCCAGCAGCTTAGCGGGAGGGCCGGACCCGGACAATGAGCAGTTCTTC. Protein sequence: CASSLAGGPDPDNEQFF.

The CDR3 region is CAISHEGLAGVGELFF. For the CDR3, the DNA is TGTGCCATCAGCCACGAAGGACTAGCGGGAGTTGGGGAGCTGTTTTTT. This sequence joins TRBV10-3 and TRBJ2-2, with TRBD2 matching over 13 bases. This CDR3 spans 16 amino acids. The J segment lost 8 bases and the V segment lost 6 bases, leaving 9 bases of the junction unmatched. Germline V gene data show CDR1 as ENHRY and CDR2 as SYGVKD.

V gene TRBV29-1 combines with J gene TRBJ2-1; the match to TRBD2 covers 7 bases. Germline V gene lookup returns CDR1 SQVTM and CDR2 ANQGSEA. This CDR3 has 14 amino acids. The CDR3 sequence: CTGGGGFPYNEQFF. The DNA of the CDR3 is TGCACCGGAGGCGGGGGTTTTCCTTACAATGAGCAGTTCTTC.

In nucleotides, the CDR3 is TGTGCCAGCAGTCCGACAGGGATGGGAGGTCAGCCCCAGCATTTT. Protein sequence: CASSPTGMGGQPQHF. The V and J genes are TRBV6-1 and TRBJ1-5, with TRBD1 matching 7 bases. Unmatched junction bases numbered 10, after V lost 5 bases and J lost 6 bases. In germline, CDR1 is MNHNS, CDR2 SASEGT. This CDR3 contains 15 residues.

This clonotype was counted between two and nine times. The rearrangement uses TRBV28 and TRBJ2-1, with TRBD2 as a possible D gene (6 bases). CDR3 length equals 15 residues. Germline CDR1 is MDHEN and CDR2 is SYDVKM. Trimming cost V 5 bases and J 0 bases, with 11 bases left between them. CDR3 nucleotide sequence: TGTGCCAGCAGTCTCCGGGGGACCTCCTACAATGAGCAGTTCTTC. This gives the protein CASSLRGTSYNEQFF.

This clonotype was seen only a few times. V usage is TRBV7-9 and J usage is TRBJ1-1, with 8 positions matching TRBD1. CDR1 is SEHNR, CDR2 FQNEAQ, per germline (reference sequence). After removal of 5 bases from V and 2 bases from J, the junction contained 13 bases not matched to a gene. The CDR3 length is 17 residues. CDR3: CASSPRTGRGSNTEAFF. DNA of the CDR3: TGTGCCAGCAGCCCACGGACAGGGAGGGGCTCTAACACTGAAGCTTTCTTT.

There are a few counts of this clonotype. V usage is TRBV28 and J usage is TRBJ2-7; 11 bases match TRBD2. This CDR3 contains 15 residues. V lost 6 bases and J lost 2; bases outside the gene matches: 6. Germline assignment: CDR1 MDHEN and CDR2 SYDVKM. CDR3 residues: CASSRTSGRTYEQYF. The CDR3 DNA follows: TGTGCCAGCAGCCGTACTAGCGGGAGAACCTACGAGCAGTACTTC.

The rearrangement links TRBV6-1 to TRBJ2-2, with 10 bases identical to TRBD1. Unmatched junction bases numbered 10, after V lost 8 bases and J lost 4 bases. Germline CDR1 and CDR2: MNHNS and SASEGT. This CDR3 comprises 16 residues. The CDR3 nucleotides read TGTGCCAGCCGAAAGGCCGGACAGGGGGTCACCGGGGAGCTGTTTTTT. Translated: CASRKAGQGVTGELFF.

This clonotype was counted at least ten times. J is TRBJ1-5 and V is TRBV6-2 or TRBV6-3; D unresolved. The CDR3 has 14 residues. Between the trimmed V and J ends, which lost 8 bases and 0 bases, there was a span of 11 bases. Germline assignment: CDR1 MNHEY and CDR2 SVGEGT. As DNA, the CDR3 is TGTGCCAGCTGGGCCCCCGCTAGCAATCAGCCCCAGCATTTT. Its protein is CASWAPASNQPQHF.

The sample holds a few counts of this clonotype. The CDR3 spells CASSAPANGLAGGSTGELFF. As DNA, the CDR3 is TGCGCCAGCAGCGCGCCGGCCAACGGACTAGCGGGAGGGAGCACCGGGGAGCTGTTTTTT. The V and J genes are TRBV5-1 and TRBJ2-2; 15 nucleotides match TRBD2. J lost 4 bases, V lost 4 bases, and 14 bases had no gene match. The CDR3 covers 20 residues. Per the germline V gene, CDR1 is SGHRS and CDR2 is YFSETQ.

The V and J genes are TRBV11-1 and TRBJ1-1; TRBD1 agrees at 9 bases. J was trimmed by 1 base and V by 2 bases; bases with no gene match: 11. This CDR3 contains 18 residues. CDR1 SGHAT and CDR2 FQDESV come from the germline V gene (reference sequence). The CDR3 nucleotides are TGTGCCAGCAGCTTACCGGGGACAGGGAGTAGAGGGAACACTGAAGCTTTCTTT. Its protein product is CASSLPGTGSRGNTEAFF. The full variable domain, in which reference TRBV11-1 and TRBJ1-1 provide the parts outside the CDR3, is EAEVAQSPRYKITEKSQAVAFWCDPISGHATLYWYRQILGQGPELLVQFQDESVVDDSQLPKDRFSAERLKGVDSTLKIQPAELGDSAMYLCASSLPGTGSRGNTEAFFGQGTRLTVV.

This clonotype has a handful of counts. The V call is TRBV20-1, the J call TRBJ2-1; D tentatively reads TRBD1 or TRBD2 (5 bases each). This CDR3 spans 13 amino acids. With 5 bases removed from V and 8 bases from J, the gap between germline ends came to 16 bases. Germline loops: CDR1 DFQATT, CDR2 SNEGSKA (reference sequence). The CDR3 DNA is TGCAGTGCTCCTCGGGACCCCGTCCATGAGCAGTTCTTC. It specifies CSAPRDPVHEQFF.

The chain combines TRBV9 with TRBJ2-3; possibly TRBD1 for D (6 bases). The CDR3 sequence is 14 residues long. The germline CDR1 and CDR2 sequences are SGDLS and YYNGEE. The V and J ends lost 2 bases and 1 base respectively, with 8 bases between them. The CDR3 coding sequence is TGTGCCAGCAGCGTGAGGACAGGCACAGATACGCAGTATTTT. It translates to CASSVRTGTDTQYF.

This clonotype was seen more than once but under ten times. The chain uses TRBV6-5 and TRBJ2-3, with 7 bases that match TRBD1. V was pared by 4 bases and J by 0 bases, with 7 bases of the junction left unmatched. This CDR3 comprises 16 residues. Germline CDR1 and CDR2: MNHEY and SVGAGI. The CDR3 protein is CASSLSGTVSTDTQYF. CDR3 sequence (DNA): TGTGCCAGCAGTTTGTCCGGGACAGTCAGCACAGATACGCAGTATTTT.

The chain employs TRBV20-1 and TRBJ2-1; 8 bases map to TRBD1. CDR3 length: 16 residues. Germline CDR1 and CDR2: DFQATT and SNEGSKA (reference sequence). V lost 0 bases to trimming and J lost 7 bases; unmatched junction nucleotides: 11. In DNA, the CDR3 is TGCAGTGCTAGAGATGGGGCGACAGGGGCATGGAATGAGCAGTTCTTC. This codes for CSARDGATGAWNEQFF.

The V call is TRBV9, the J call TRBJ1-2; D perhaps matches TRBD1 (5 bases). The CDR3 is 12 residues long. Germline V gives CDR1 SGDLS, CDR2 YYNGEE. Trimming pared 0 bases from V and 7 bases from J, leaving 7 bases between. The CDR3 loop is CASSVVGGGYTF. The DNA for the CDR3 is TGTGCCAGCAGCGTAGTTGGGGGTGGCTACACCTTC.

This rearrangement joins TRBV27 to TRBJ2-7, with D perhaps being TRBD1 or TRBD2 (5 bases each). Trimming shortened V by 6 bases and J by 7 bases, and 16 bases separated the two germline ends. The CDR3 loop spans 13 amino acids. Germline V CDR1 and CDR2: MNHEY, SMNVEV (reference sequence). This chain's CDR3 is CASRRGPSAEQYF. The CDR3 nucleotides are TGTGCCAGCAGGAGGGGACCCAGCGCAGAGCAGTACTTC.

V and J are TRBV27 and TRBJ2-3; TRBD2 aligns across 8 bases. The CDR3 consists of 16 residues. Looked up from germline, CDR1 is MNHEY and CDR2 is SMNVEV (reference sequence). V dropped 5 bases and J dropped 2; count of bases not matched to a gene: 9. The CDR3 region is CASSLKSSGATDTQYF. For the CDR3, the DNA is TGTGCCAGCAGTCTGAAAAGTAGCGGGGCCACAGATACGCAGTATTTT.